The 21 T cell receptor beta chains below were found in one sample sequenced in a study of CD8 T cells in Susac syndrome. An input of about 0.5 to 1 ug of RNA was subjected to reverse transcription using random hexamers. One entry per CDR3 protein, called by TCRdb with MiXCR from the immunoSEQ multiplex PCR reads. The data contain 180,000 or so distinct CDR3 sequences, more than 90% of them singletons. Sequencing used CD4+ T cells from PBMCs. The receptors derive from a human donor in good health.

The chain couples TRBV7-8 to TRBJ2-7; unclear D gene. V was shortened by 0 bases and J by 6 bases, with 9 bases between the two germline ends. Germline V gene lookup returns CDR1 SGHVS and CDR2 FQNEAQ. This CDR3 is built from 13 residues. CDR3 DNA sequence: TGTGCCAGCAGCTTAGCGAATAGCCTCGAGCAGTACTTC. Translated, it gives CASSLANSLEQYF.

The chain carries TRBV23-1 and TRBJ2-1; D not certain. Being an ORF, TRBV23-1 has a function that is uncertain. CDR3 length equals 14 residues. V was shortened by 0 bases and J by 9 bases, with 12 bases between the two germline ends. The CDR3 DNA follows: TGCGCCAGCAGTCAATCCGCTTGCATCGGTGAGCAGTTCTTC. Translation: CASSQSACIGEQFF.

This chain uses TRBV20-1 with TRBJ2-2, with TRBD1 identical over 7 bases. The trim removed 2 bases at V and 2 bases at J, leaving 5 bases unmatched. Germline loops: CDR1 DFQATT, CDR2 SNEGSKA (reference sequence). The CDR3 contains 15 residues. The CDR3 DNA follows: TGCAGTGCTAGACCGGGACAGATCAACACCGGGGAGCTGTTTTTT. This gives the protein CSARPGQINTGELFF.

The chain uses TRBV27 and TRBJ1-1, with no clear D. V was trimmed by 4 bases and J by 8 bases, leaving 17 bases between them. CDR1 and CDR2 from the germline V gene are MNHEY and SMNVEV (reference sequence). The CDR3 is made up of 14 amino acids. CDR3 amino acids: CASSSLTDRREAFF. The CDR3 DNA is TGTGCCAGCAGTTCCCTGACGGATAGGCGAGAAGCTTTCTTT.

The chain recombines TRBV3-1 with TRBJ2-5; D is unclear. Germline V lookup: CDR1 LGHDT, CDR2 YNNKEL (reference sequence). The CDR3 has 15 residues. Trimming left V 1 base short and J 5 bases short, with 14 bases between. For the CDR3, the DNA is TGTGCCAGCAGCCAAGGGGTAGCAGGCAGCGAGACCCAGTACTTC. Translation: CASSQGVAGSETQYF.

CDR3 sequence: CASRGQGAGGYGYTF. CDR3 nucleotide sequence: TGTGCCAGCAGGGGACAGGGGGCTGGAGGCTATGGCTACACCTTC. The chain has TRBV7-2 and TRBJ1-2, with 12 bases identical to TRBD1. The V gene's germline CDR1 is SGHTA and CDR2 FQGNSA. This CDR3 has 15 residues. Losses at the gene ends were 6 bases for V and 4 bases for J; bases not matched to a gene: 6.

The chain links TRBV11-2 to TRBJ2-3, with D tentatively TRBD1 (7 bases). Germline lookup yields CDR1 SGHAT and CDR2 FQNNGV. This CDR3 has 14 amino acids. The V gene lost 9 bases and the J gene lost 4 bases, with 17 bases spanning the gap. The DNA of the CDR3 is TGTGCCAGTCGGCGGGACAGTCGTGCAGATACGCAGTATTTT. It yields the protein CASRRDSRADTQYF.

The chain uses TRBV6-1 and TRBJ1-1; 7 nucleotides agree with TRBD1. Germline V gene lookup returns CDR1 MNHNS and CDR2 SASEGT. The CDR3 runs 17 residues. Losses at the gene ends were 8 bases for V and 5 bases for J; bases not matched to a gene: 20. CDR3 sequence: CASLGTTVQGGRTEAFF. The CDR3 DNA sequence: TGTGCCAGCCTGGGAACGACAGTTCAGGGGGGACGGACTGAAGCTTTCTTT.

V and J are TRBV3-1 and TRBJ2-5, with no clear D. In germline, CDR1 is LGHDT, CDR2 YNNKEL (reference sequence). The CDR3 extends over 14 amino acids. V was clipped by 0 bases and J by 6 bases, with 11 bases between them. CDR3 region: CASSQDQGSKTQYF. CDR3 bases: TGTGCCAGCAGCCAAGATCAAGGGTCGAAGACCCAGTACTTC.

The V gene is TRBV27, the J gene TRBJ1-2, with TRBD1 as a possible D gene (6 bases). Germline CDR1 is MNHEY and CDR2 is SMNVEV (reference sequence). CDR3 length: 15 amino acids. Trimming removed 7 bases from V and 1 base from J, with 16 bases in between. The CDR3 reads CASKPQGTDNYGYTF. The CDR3 nucleotides read TGTGCCAGCAAGCCTCAGGGGACGGATAACTATGGCTACACCTTC.

The rearrangement links TRBV12-3 or TRBV12-4 to TRBJ2-7; D is possibly TRBD1 or TRBD2 (5 bases each). The CDR3 covers 12 residues. V lost 6 bases and J 5 bases, leaving 11 bases between the germline ends. CDR3 in DNA: TGTGCCAGCAGGGGGGTCCCCGACGAGCAGTACTTC. Translating gives CASRGVPDEQYF.

The V and J genes are TRBV29-1 and TRBJ2-3, with D perhaps matching TRBD2 (6 bases). CDR3 length equals 13 residues. Deletions cut 3 bases from V and 0 bases from J, with 7 bases between. The V gene's germline CDR1 is SQVTM and CDR2 ANQGSEA. CDR3 amino acids: CSVEAGSTDTQYF. DNA for the CDR3: TGCAGCGTTGAGGCGGGGAGCACAGATACGCAGTATTTT.

CDR3 residues: CATSRRDRGPRYQPQHF. CDR3 bases: TGTGCCACCAGCAGACGGGACAGGGGCCCCCGGTATCAGCCCCAGCATTTT. V and J are TRBV15 and TRBJ1-5, with 10 bases matching TRBD1. The junction had 9 bases not matched to a gene; V was cut back by 2 bases and J by 5 bases. The germline V gene has CDR1 LNHNV and CDR2 YYDKDF (reference sequence). The CDR3 contains 17 residues.

The CDR3 sequence: CASSILQGNVFEQYF. CDR3 DNA sequence: TGTGCCAGCAGCATCCTACAGGGGAACGTCTTTGAGCAGTACTTC. V gene TRBV5-6 combines with J gene TRBJ2-7; 7 bases are shared with TRBD1. Per the germline V gene, CDR1 is SGHDT and CDR2 is YYEEEE. The CDR3 loop spans 15 amino acids. V lost 4 bases and J lost 7; bases outside the gene matches: 14.

CDR3 sequence reads: CASSEWQGEAGYTF. The CDR3 DNA follows: TGTGCCAGCAGTGAATGGCAGGGAGAGGCTGGCTACACCTTC. The chain couples TRBV2 to TRBJ1-2; perhaps TRBD1 as D (5 bases). The CDR3 runs to 14 residues. Germline V lookup: CDR1 SNHLY, CDR2 FYNNEI. V shed 2 bases and J shed 7 bases, with 14 bases lying between them.

This rearrangement joins TRBV3-1 to TRBJ2-7, with a weak D call TRBD2 (7 bases). Trimming left V 0 bases short and J 5 bases short, with 14 bases between. Per germline, CDR1 LGHDT and CDR2 YNNKEL (reference sequence). This CDR3 contains 15 residues. CDR3 DNA: TGTGCCAGCAGCCAAGAGGTCGGGGGGCCGAACGAGCAGTACTTC. Translation gives CASSQEVGGPNEQYF.

This clonotype appeared a single time. V usage is TRBV5-1 and J usage is TRBJ2-7; the D gene is possibly TRBD1 (6 bases). In germline, CDR1 is SGHRS, CDR2 YFSETQ. The length of the CDR3 is 13 residues. Trimming took 0 bases from V and 4 from J, leaving 8 bases between them. The CDR3 reads CASSLDRVYEQYF. Here the CDR3 DNA reads TGCGCCAGCAGCTTGGACAGGGTTTACGAGCAGTACTTC.

J is TRBJ1-5 and V is TRBV19; D not certain. V shed 8 bases and J shed 0 bases, with 11 bases lying between them. Germline values: CDR1 LNHDA, CDR2 SQIVND (reference sequence). The CDR3 contains 14 residues. DNA of the CDR3: TGTGCCAGTTCAAGCGATTATAGCAATCAGCCCCAGCATTTT. Protein sequence: CASSSDYSNQPQHF.

The CDR3 coding sequence is TGTGCCAGCACCCCCCCGTTGAGCGGGGCCAACGTCCTGACTTTC. This codes for CASTPPLSGANVLTF. The chain couples TRBV6-2 or TRBV6-3 to TRBJ2-6; no clear D. The CDR3 loop spans 15 amino acids. In germline, CDR1 is MNHEY, CDR2 SVGEGT. Between the trimmed V and J ends, which lost 7 bases and 4 bases, there was a span of 14 bases.

The gene calls are TRBV7-2 and TRBJ1-4; D not certain. Per germline, CDR1 SGHTA and CDR2 FQGNSA. Trimming left V 1 base short and J 8 bases short, with 17 bases between. This CDR3 spans 16 amino acids. The CDR3 DNA reads as TGTGCCAGCAGCTTAGGAGGGTCTGGGCTGTGGGAAAAACTGTTTTTT. Encoded protein: CASSLGGSGLWEKLFF.

The chain uses TRBV6-5 and TRBJ2-1; perhaps D is TRBD1 or TRBD2 (5 bases each). The CDR3 has 15 amino acids. Trimming shortened V by 0 bases and J by 10 bases, and 16 bases separated the two germline ends. Germline V gene data show CDR1 as MNHEY and CDR2 as SVGAGI. CDR3 coding DNA: TGTGCCAGCAGTTACTCGAACGGGGCAGGGTCCGAGCAGTTCTTC. Translation: CASSYSNGAGSEQFF.